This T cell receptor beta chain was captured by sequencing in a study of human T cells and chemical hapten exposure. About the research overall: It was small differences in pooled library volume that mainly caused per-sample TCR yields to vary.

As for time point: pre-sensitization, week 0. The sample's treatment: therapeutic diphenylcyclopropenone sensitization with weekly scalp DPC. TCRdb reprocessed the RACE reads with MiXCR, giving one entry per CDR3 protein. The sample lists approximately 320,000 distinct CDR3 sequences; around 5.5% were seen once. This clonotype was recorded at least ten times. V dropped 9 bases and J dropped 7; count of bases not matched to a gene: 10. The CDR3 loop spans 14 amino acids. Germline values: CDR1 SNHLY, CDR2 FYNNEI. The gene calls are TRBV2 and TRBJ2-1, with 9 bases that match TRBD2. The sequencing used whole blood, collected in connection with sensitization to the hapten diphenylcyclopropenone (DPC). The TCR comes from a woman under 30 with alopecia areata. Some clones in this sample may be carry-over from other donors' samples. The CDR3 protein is CARSTGTSWNEQFF. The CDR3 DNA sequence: TGTGCCAGAAGTACCGGGACTAGCTGGAATGAGCAGTTCTTC.